These 9 T cell receptor beta chains were sequenced from one sample in a study of blood T cell repertoires in COVID-19. Some clones are missing from TCRdb's copy, which holds only in-frame ones; the method was immunoSEQ multiplex PCR. The sample contains 290,000 or so clones, about nine tenths of which appear only once. Material for sequencing was peripheral blood. The origin of the receptors is a woman in her 30s with COVID-19, enrolled during active disease.

This chain links TRBV7-2 with TRBJ2-7; 9 bases map to TRBD2. J lost 7 bases, V lost 8 bases, and 15 bases had no gene match. This CDR3 spans 15 amino acids. In germline, CDR1 is SGHTA, CDR2 FQGNSA. CDR3 sequence reads: CASRFELAGRGEQYF. The CDR3 region has the DNA TGTGCCAGCCGATTCGAACTAGCGGGCCGGGGGGAGCAGTACTTC.

The chain carries TRBV28 and TRBJ2-7; the D is unclear. V was trimmed by 3 bases and J by 4 bases, leaving 13 bases between them. This CDR3 region has 14 residues. Germline V gene lookup returns CDR1 MDHEN and CDR2 SYDVKM. CDR3 nucleotides: TGTGCCAGCAGTTTCGGTTCAGGATCATACGAGCAGTACTTC. It is translated as CASSFGSGSYEQYF.

This clone was seen more than once but under ten times. This chain uses TRBV29-1 with TRBJ2-1; D may be TRBD1 (6 bases). The CDR3 has 17 residues. Germline CDR1 reads SQVTM; CDR2 reads ANQGSEA. V shed 1 base and J shed 0 bases, with 16 bases lying between them. The CDR3 sequence: CSVEGLGTPSSYNEQFF. The CDR3 DNA follows: TGCAGCGTTGAAGGTCTAGGGACACCTAGCTCCTACAATGAGCAGTTCTTC.

The chain links TRBV27 to TRBJ2-7; 11 bases map to TRBD1. Trimming took 4 bases from V and 3 from J; bases not matched to a gene: 5. Germline CDR1 reads MNHEY; CDR2 reads SMNVEV (reference sequence). This CDR3 region has 15 residues. The CDR3 DNA follows: TGTGCCAGCAGTTCTTGGACAGGGGGCAACTACGAGCAGTACTTC. Protein sequence: CASSSWTGGNYEQYF.

This chain links TRBV2 with TRBJ1-5; 7 bases fit TRBD1. The germline V gene has CDR1 SNHLY and CDR2 FYNNEI. The V and J ends lost 2 bases and 6 bases, in that order; junction bases with no gene match: 10. This CDR3 contains 16 residues. In nucleotides, the CDR3 is TGTGCCAGCAGTGAAAGGACAGGTAGGAGTCGTCAGCCCCAGCATTTT. It codes for CASSERTGRSRQPQHF.

This chain joins TRBV7-9 and TRBJ1-5; 12 positions match TRBD1. V dropped 3 bases and J dropped 6; count of bases not matched to a gene: 3. CDR3 length: 15 residues. Germline V CDR1 and CDR2: SEHNR, FQNEAQ (reference sequence). CDR3 nucleotides: TGTGCCAGCAGCTTGGGACAGGGGGCCACTCAGCCCCAGCATTTT. Translation: CASSLGQGATQPQHF.

This chain joins TRBV24-1 and TRBJ1-2, with D perhaps TRBD1 (6 bases). Germline CDR1 KGHDR, CDR2 SFDVKD. CDR3 size: 14 residues. V gave up 4 bases and J gave up 0 bases, with 8 bases separating them. The CDR3 sequence is CATSEKGANYGYTF. CDR3 nucleotide sequence: TGTGCCACCAGTGAAAAGGGGGCTAACTATGGCTACACCTTC.

This clone was seen just once. V usage is TRBV5-4 and J usage is TRBJ2-5, with D possibly being TRBD1 (5 bases). Trimming left V 3 bases short and J 4 bases short, with 16 bases between. This CDR3 region has 15 residues. CDR1 and CDR2 from the germline V gene are SGHNT and YYREEE (reference sequence). The CDR3 region has the DNA TGTGCCAGCAGCTCCGGGCCAGGGATTCTAGAGACCCAGTACTTC. It codes for CASSSGPGILETQYF.

This clone was seen a single time. V gene TRBV7-9 combines with J gene TRBJ2-5; D ambiguous. The ends were cut back, 5 bases at V and 1 base at J, with 8 bases in the middle. The CDR3 is 13 amino acids. Germline values: CDR1 SEHNR, CDR2 FQNEAQ (reference sequence). The CDR3 sequence is CASSQTLQETQYF. CDR3 coding DNA: TGTGCCAGCAGCCAGACACTCCAAGAGACCCAGTACTTC.